This T cell receptor (beta chain) was recovered during a study of blood T cells in healthy people across ages. Study outcomes and limitations: Unsorted PBMC input precluded a conclusive naive versus antigen-experienced comparison. More naive CD4+ cells and higher diversity marked long-lived donors relative to aged donors. Those diversity estimates obtained from one million T cells were thought to be underestimates.

Using a J-beta primer mix together with a sample-barcoded 5' primer, a second PCR was run for roughly 6 to 11 cycles. Sequencing yielded, for each sample, at least 2.5 million paired-end reads carrying CDR3. TCRdb itself ran the 5' RACE reads through MiXCR, one entry per CDR3 protein. The table shows hundreds of thousands of distinct CDR3 sequences, with roughly 30% occurring only once. In the case of this clonotype: The target antigen is unknown.

This TCR derives from a woman of 80 years or more in good health. Sequenced: blood.

The CDR3 loop reads CATHPLTGVGAGTEAFF. Here the CDR3 DNA reads TGTGCCACCCATCCGTTGACAGGGGTTGGGGCGGGGACTGAAGCTTTCTTT. The genes are TRBV27 and TRBJ1-1; TRBD1 matches at 8 bases. This CDR3 region has 17 residues. Germline V gives CDR1 MNHEY, CDR2 SMNVEV (reference sequence). V shed 10 bases, J shed 5 bases, and the junction held 21 bases outside the gene matches.